The following is a T cell receptor (beta chain) sequence with its context. The antigen is undetermined. Time point denoted: newly diagnosed GD, antithyroid drugs for less than 3 months. RNA extracted from PBMCs served as the sequencing template. Tubes containing EDTA received about 9.7 milliliters of drawn peripheral blood. V was pared by 0 bases and J by 2 bases, with 12 bases between. The CDR3 consists of 15 residues. The germline CDR1 and CDR2 sequences are DFQATT and SNEGSKA (reference sequence). This record belongs to a study of regulatory T cells in long-lasting Graves disease. Study findings and constraints: Persistent disease favored TRBV28, TRBJ1-2 and TRBJ2-5.

Combining iRepertoire HTBI primers with Arm-PCR of CDR3 regions, the authors built TCR beta libraries. One entry per CDR3 protein, called by TCRdb with MiXCR from the multiplex PCR reads. The sample has about 470,000 distinct CDR3 sequences, 15% to 20% seen once. The data were also submitted as part of a second study, on T cells in Graves' hyperthyroidism and ophthalmopathy.

The gene calls are TRBV20-1 and TRBJ2-3; D ambiguous. The source is a man between 35 and 55 years old with Graves disease. Here the sequenced sample was peripheral blood mononuclear cells (PBMCs), taken at new diagnosis, from a patient treated with antithyroid drugs. The CDR3 protein is CSARDLSRPTDTQYF. The CDR3 DNA follows: TGCAGTGCTAGAGATCTTAGTCGGCCCACAGATACGCAGTATTTT.